Sequencing of this T cell receptor beta chain was carried out in a study of shared clonotypes between healthy human individuals. The test was conducted at deep level. Some clones are missing from TCRdb's copy, which holds only in-frame ones; the method was immunoSEQ multiplex PCR. The sample has about 2.4 million clones; 93% are singletons. Donors, without exception, were Caucasian adults residing in Nashville, Tennessee. Overall study results and limits: Memory subsets generally showed lower estimated richness than naive subsets. The sole specimen, blood, was sampled, and tissue repertoires likely differ.

Germline CDR1 is SGHTA and CDR2 is FQGNSA. The CDR3 loop spans 14 amino acids. V was clipped by 4 bases and J by 2 bases; unmatched bases: 1. Concerning this clone: Its specificity is not known. Distinct nucleotide sequences in the sample also encode this CDR3.

Sequencing was done on a sample of naive CD4+ T cells from PBMCs. Stated subset: CD45RA+ positively selected. This rearrangement joins TRBV7-2 to TRBJ1-3; 8 bases are a match to TRBD1. This TCR came from a man between 18 and 35 years old in good health. Some clones in this sample may be carry-over from other donors' samples. The CDR3 DNA reads as TGTGCCAGCAGCTCGGACAGGGCTGGAAACACCATATATTTT. Amino acid sequence: CASSSDRAGNTIYF.